The source of this T cell receptor (beta chain) is a study of blood T cell repertoires in COVID-19. Unmatched junction bases numbered 1, after V lost 0 bases and J lost 1 base. Per the germline V gene, CDR1 is SGDLS and CDR2 is YYNGEE. This CDR3 contains 16 residues. The protocol was immunoSEQ multiplex PCR, while the TCRdb copy is restricted to in-frame clones and leaves out a portion. The profile covers about 230,000 clones, with 80% to 90% appearing a single time and approximately 2.8% taken by the ten largest. Recruitment covered some 25 US areas and drew participants whose ages spanned about 18 to 89 years.

This receptor was obtained from a woman aged 50 to 65 in a cohort exposed to, infected with or recovered from COVID-19 (not recorded which). The sequenced sample was PBMCs or T cells enriched from blood (not recorded which). The chain couples TRBV9 to TRBJ2-3; 11 bases fit TRBD2. CDR3: CASSVEGLAGTDTQYF. The CDR3 DNA reads TGTGCCAGCAGCGTAGAGGGACTAGCGGGCACAGATACGCAGTATTTT.